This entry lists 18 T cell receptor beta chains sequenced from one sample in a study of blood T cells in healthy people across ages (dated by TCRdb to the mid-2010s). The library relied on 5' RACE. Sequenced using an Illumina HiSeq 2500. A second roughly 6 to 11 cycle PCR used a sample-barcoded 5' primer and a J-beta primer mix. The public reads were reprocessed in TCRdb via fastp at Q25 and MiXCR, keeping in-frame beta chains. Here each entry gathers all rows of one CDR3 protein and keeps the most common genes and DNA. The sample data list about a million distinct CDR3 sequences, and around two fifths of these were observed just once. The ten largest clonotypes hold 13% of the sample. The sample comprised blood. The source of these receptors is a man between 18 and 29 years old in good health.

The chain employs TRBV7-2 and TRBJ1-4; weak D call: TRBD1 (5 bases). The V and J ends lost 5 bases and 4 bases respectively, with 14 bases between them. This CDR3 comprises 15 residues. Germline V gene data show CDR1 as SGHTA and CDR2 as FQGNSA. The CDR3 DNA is TGTGCCAGCAGCGCCCGGGGGGTCGGTAATGAAAAACTGTTTTTT. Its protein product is CASSARGVGNEKLFF.

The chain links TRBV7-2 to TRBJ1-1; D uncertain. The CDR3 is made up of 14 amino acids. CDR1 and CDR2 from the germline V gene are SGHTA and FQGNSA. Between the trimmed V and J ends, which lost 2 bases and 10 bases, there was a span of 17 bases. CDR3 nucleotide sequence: TGTGCCAGCAGCTTATACATCCTTCGGGGTGGAGCTTTCTTT. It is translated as CASSLYILRGGAFF.

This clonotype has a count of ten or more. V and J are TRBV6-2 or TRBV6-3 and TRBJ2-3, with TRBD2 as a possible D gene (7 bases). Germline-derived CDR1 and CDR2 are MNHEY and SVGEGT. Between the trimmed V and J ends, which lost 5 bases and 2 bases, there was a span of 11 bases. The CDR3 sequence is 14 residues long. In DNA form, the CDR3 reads TGTGCCAGCAGTAGGGGGACTACCACAGATACGCAGTATTTT. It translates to CASSRGTTTDTQYF.

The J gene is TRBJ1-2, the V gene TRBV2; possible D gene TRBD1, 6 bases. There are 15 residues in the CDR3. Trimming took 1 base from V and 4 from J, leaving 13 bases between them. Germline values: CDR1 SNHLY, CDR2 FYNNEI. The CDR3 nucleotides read TGTGCCAGCAGTGAAGGCGGGGGCAGTCCCTATGGCTACACCTTC. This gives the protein CASSEGGGSPYGYTF.

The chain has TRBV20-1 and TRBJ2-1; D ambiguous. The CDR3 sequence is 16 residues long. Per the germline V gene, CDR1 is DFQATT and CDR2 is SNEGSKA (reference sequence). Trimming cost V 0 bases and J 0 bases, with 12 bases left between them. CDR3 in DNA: TGCAGTGCTAGAGATTCCGGACCGACCTCCTACAATGAGCAGTTCTTC. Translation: CSARDSGPTSYNEQFF.

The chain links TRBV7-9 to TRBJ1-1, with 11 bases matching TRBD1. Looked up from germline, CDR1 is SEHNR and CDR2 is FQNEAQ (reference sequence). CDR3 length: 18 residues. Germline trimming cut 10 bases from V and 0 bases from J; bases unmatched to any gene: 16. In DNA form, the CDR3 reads TGTGCCATCACGGCGGGGGCCAGGGACAGGGGGATGAACACTGAAGCTTTCTTT. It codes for CAITAGARDRGMNTEAFF.

Written as DNA, the CDR3 is TGTGCCAGCAGCTTATTTCCGAGCGGGGACAATGAGCAGTTCTTC. It encodes CASSLFPSGDNEQFF. The V and J genes are TRBV7-2 and TRBJ2-1, with 7 bases identical to TRBD2. This CDR3 contains 15 residues. Germline loops: CDR1 SGHTA, CDR2 FQGNSA. V lost 2 bases and J lost 5; bases outside the gene matches: 6. The whole variable domain, remainder taken from reference TRBV7-2 and TRBJ2-1, is GAGVSQSPSNKVTEKGKDVELRCDPISGHTALYWYRQSLGQGLEFLIYFQGNSAPDKSGLPSDRFSAERTGGSVSTLTIQRTQQEDSAVYLCASSLFPSGDNEQFFGPGTRLTVL.

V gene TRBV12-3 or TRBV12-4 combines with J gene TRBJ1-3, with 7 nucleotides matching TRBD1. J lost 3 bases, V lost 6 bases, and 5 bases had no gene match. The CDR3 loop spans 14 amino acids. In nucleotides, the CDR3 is TGTGCCAGCAGGGGGACAGACCATGGAAACACCATATATTTT. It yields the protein CASRGTDHGNTIYF.

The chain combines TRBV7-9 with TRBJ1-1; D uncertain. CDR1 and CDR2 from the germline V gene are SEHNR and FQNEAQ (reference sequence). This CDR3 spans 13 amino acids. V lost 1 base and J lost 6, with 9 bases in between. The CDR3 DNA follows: TGTGCCAGCAGCTTAGTTACATCGCCTGAAGCTTTCTTT. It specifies CASSLVTSPEAFF.

Here the CDR3 reads CASSVTGTVFGGQFF. For the CDR3, the DNA is TGTGCCAGCTCGGTTACCGGGACAGTCTTTGGGGGGCAGTTCTTC. This chain connects TRBV27 to TRBJ2-1; 7 positions match TRBD1. Per germline, CDR1 MNHEY and CDR2 SMNVEV (reference sequence). J lost 12 bases, V lost 8 bases, and 19 bases had no gene match. The CDR3 has 15 amino acids.

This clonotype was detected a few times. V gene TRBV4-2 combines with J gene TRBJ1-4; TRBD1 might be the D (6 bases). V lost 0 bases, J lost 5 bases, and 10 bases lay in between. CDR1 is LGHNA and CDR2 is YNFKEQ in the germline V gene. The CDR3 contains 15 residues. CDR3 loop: CASSQEIQGNEKLFF. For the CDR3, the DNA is TGTGCCAGCAGCCAAGAAATCCAGGGGAATGAAAAACTGTTTTTT.

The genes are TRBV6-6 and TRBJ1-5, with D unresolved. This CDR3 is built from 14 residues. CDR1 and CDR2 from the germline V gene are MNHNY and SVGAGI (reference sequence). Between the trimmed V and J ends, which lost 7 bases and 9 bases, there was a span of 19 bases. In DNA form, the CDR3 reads TGTGCCAGCATTACCTTTGTAGGGTTTGGGCCCCAGCATTTT. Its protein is CASITFVGFGPQHF.

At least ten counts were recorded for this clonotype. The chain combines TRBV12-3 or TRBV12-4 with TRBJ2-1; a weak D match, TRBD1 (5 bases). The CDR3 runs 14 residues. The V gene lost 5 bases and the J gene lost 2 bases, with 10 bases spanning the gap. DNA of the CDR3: TGTGCCAGCAGTACCCCGGACACCTACAATGAGCAGTTCTTC. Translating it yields CASSTPDTYNEQFF.

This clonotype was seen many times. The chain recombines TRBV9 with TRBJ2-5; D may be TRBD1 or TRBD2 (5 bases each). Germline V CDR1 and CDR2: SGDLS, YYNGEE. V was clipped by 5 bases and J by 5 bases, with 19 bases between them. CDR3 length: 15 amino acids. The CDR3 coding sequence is TGTGCCAGCAGTGCCGGGACCCTGACGCAGGAGACCCAGTACTTC. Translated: CASSAGTLTQETQYF.

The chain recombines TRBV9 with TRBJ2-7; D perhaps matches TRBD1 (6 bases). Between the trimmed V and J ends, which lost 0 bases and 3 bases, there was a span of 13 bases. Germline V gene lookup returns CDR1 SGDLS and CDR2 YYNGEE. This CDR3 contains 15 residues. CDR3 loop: CASSVGDQGFYEQYF. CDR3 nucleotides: TGTGCCAGCAGCGTAGGAGATCAGGGGTTCTACGAGCAGTACTTC.

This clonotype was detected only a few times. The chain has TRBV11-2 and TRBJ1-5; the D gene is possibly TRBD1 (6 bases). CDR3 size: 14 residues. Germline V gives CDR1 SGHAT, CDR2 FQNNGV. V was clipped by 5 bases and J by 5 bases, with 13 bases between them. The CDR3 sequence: CASSELPGDQPQHF. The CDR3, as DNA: TGTGCCAGCAGCGAACTCCCAGGGGATCAGCCCCAGCATTTT.

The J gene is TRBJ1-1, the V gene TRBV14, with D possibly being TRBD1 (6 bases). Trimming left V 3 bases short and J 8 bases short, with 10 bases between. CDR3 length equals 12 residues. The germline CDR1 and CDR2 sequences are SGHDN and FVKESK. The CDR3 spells CASSHRGGEAFF. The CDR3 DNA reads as TGTGCCAGCAGCCACAGGGGCGGCGAAGCTTTCTTT.

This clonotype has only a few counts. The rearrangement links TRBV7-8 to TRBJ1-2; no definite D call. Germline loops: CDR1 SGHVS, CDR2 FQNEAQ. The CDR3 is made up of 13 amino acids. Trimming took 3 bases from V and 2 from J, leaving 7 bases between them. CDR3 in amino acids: CASSFVQNYGYTF. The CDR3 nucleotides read TGTGCCAGCAGCTTTGTCCAGAACTATGGCTACACCTTC.